The rows below give T cell receptor beta chains drawn from one sample of a study of CD8 T cells in ankylosing spondylitis. Each CDR3 protein gets one entry after TCRdb re-called the 5' RACE reads with MiXCR. The sample records 150,000 to 200,000 distinct CDR3 sequences, 10% to 15% being singletons. Source material: blood, either unsorted or a sorted T cell fraction (not recorded which). These receptors were collected from a female donor with ankylosing spondylitis or in good health (not recorded which). Each CDR3 is given with its conserved first and last residue. Each record gives: clone size, D gene, V gene, J gene, CDR3 protein, CDR3 DNA. A D gene is named only where the DNA matches it firmly. Size values are once, few and many counts, or a class for expanded clones, and some rows have none.

clone_size: many; d_call: TRBD2; v_call: TRBV6-2/TRBV6-3; j_call: TRBJ2-7; cdr3_aa: CAISKRESSYEQYF; cdr3_nt: TGTGCCATTTCGAAGCGGGAGAGTTCCTACGAGCAGTACTTC
clone_size: few; d_call: -; v_call: TRBV12-3/TRBV12-4; j_call: TRBJ2-5; cdr3_aa: CASRRTGDETQYF; cdr3_nt: TGTGCCAGCAGACGGACCGGAGATGAGACCCAGTACTTC
clone_size: many; d_call: TRBD2; v_call: TRBV20-1; j_call: TRBJ2-7; cdr3_aa: CSASDVAGADYEQYF; cdr3_nt: TGCAGTGCTAGTGACGTAGCGGGAGCCGATTACGAGCAGTACTTC
clone_size: -; d_call: TRBD1; v_call: TRBV27; j_call: TRBJ2-1; cdr3_aa: CASSWPQGQGANEQFF; cdr3_nt: TGTGCCAGCAGCTGGCCCCAGGGACAGGGTGCCAATGAGCAGTTCTTC
clone_size: many; d_call: -; v_call: TRBV29-1; j_call: TRBJ2-7; cdr3_aa: CSVEMSYEQYF; cdr3_nt: TGCAGCGTTGAAATGTCCTACGAGCAGTACTTC
clone_size: many; d_call: -; v_call: TRBV7-7; j_call: TRBJ2-2; cdr3_aa: CASSLKRTGELFF; cdr3_nt: TGTGCCAGCAGCTTAAAACGGACCGGGGAGCTGTTTTTT
clone_size: many; d_call: TRBD1; v_call: TRBV7-2; j_call: TRBJ2-5; cdr3_aa: CASTPDRVRETQYF; cdr3_nt: TGTGCCAGCACCCCGGACAGGGTACGAGAGACCCAGTACTTC
clone_size: many; d_call: -; v_call: TRBV7-2; j_call: TRBJ1-5; cdr3_aa: CASSLVGAEGQPQHF; cdr3_nt: TGTGCCAGCAGCTTAGTGGGGGCTGAGGGTCAGCCCCAGCATTTT
clone_size: -; d_call: -; v_call: TRBV5-4; j_call: TRBJ2-5; cdr3_aa: CASSPPGRGKTQYF; cdr3_nt: TGTGCCAGCAGCCCCCCTGGCAGGGGAAAGACCCAGTACTTC
clone_size: many; d_call: TRBD1; v_call: TRBV10-3; j_call: TRBJ2-1; cdr3_aa: CAIGQGSYNEQFF; cdr3_nt: TGTGCCATCGGACAGGGCTCCTACAATGAGCAGTTCTTC
clone_size: many; d_call: -; v_call: TRBV20-1; j_call: TRBJ1-5; cdr3_aa: CSARDTRQPNQPQHF; cdr3_nt: TGCAGTGCTAGAGATACCCGACAGCCGAATCAGCCCCAGCATTTT
clone_size: -; d_call: TRBD2; v_call: TRBV12-3/TRBV12-4; j_call: TRBJ2-1; cdr3_aa: CASSWSSSGKNEQFF; cdr3_nt: TGTGCCAGCAGTTGGAGTTCTAGCGGGAAAAATGAGCAGTTCTTC
clone_size: many; d_call: -; v_call: TRBV4-3; j_call: TRBJ1-6; cdr3_aa: CASSQEGNSPLHF; cdr3_nt: TGCGCCAGCAGCCAAGAGGGGAATTCACCCCTCCACTTT
clone_size: -; d_call: -; v_call: TRBV30; j_call: TRBJ2-7; cdr3_aa: CAWSPGGLHF; cdr3_nt: TGTGCCTGGAGTCCCGGGGGACTCCACTTC
clone_size: -; d_call: TRBD2; v_call: TRBV3-1; j_call: TRBJ2-5; cdr3_aa: CASSQPGLGGIETQYF; cdr3_nt: TGTGCCAGCAGCCAACCGGGACTAGGGGGGATCGAGACCCAGTACTTC
clone_size: many; d_call: -; v_call: TRBV20-1; j_call: TRBJ1-2; cdr3_aa: CSASRSVGYGYTF; cdr3_nt: TGCAGTGCGAGTCGGTCGGTTGGCTATGGCTACACCTTC
clone_size: many; d_call: -; v_call: TRBV28; j_call: TRBJ2-2; cdr3_aa: CASRRGVPNTGELFF; cdr3_nt: TGTGCCAGCCGGAGGGGAGTCCCGAACACCGGGGAGCTGTTTTTT
clone_size: -; d_call: -; v_call: TRBV5-1; j_call: TRBJ2-3; cdr3_aa: CASSLAWGRVGTDTQYF; cdr3_nt: TGCGCCAGCAGCTTGGCGTGGGGCAGGGTTGGAACAGATACGCAGTATTTT
clone_size: -; d_call: -; v_call: TRBV7-8; j_call: TRBJ1-1; cdr3_aa: CASSPGGVVNTEAFF; cdr3_nt: TGTGCCAGCAGCCCAGGTGGGGTAGTAAACACTGAAGCTTTCTTT
clone_size: many; d_call: -; v_call: TRBV20-1; j_call: TRBJ1-5; cdr3_aa: CSARGTANQPQHF; cdr3_nt: TGCAGTGCTAGAGGGACAGCGAATCAGCCCCAGCATTTT
clone_size: many; d_call: -; v_call: TRBV12-3/TRBV12-4; j_call: TRBJ2-1; cdr3_aa: CASSLMTGALDNEQFF; cdr3_nt: TGTGCCAGCAGTTTAATGACGGGGGCTTTAGACAATGAGCAGTTCTTC
clone_size: few; d_call: TRBD1; v_call: TRBV20-1; j_call: TRBJ2-3; cdr3_aa: CSAVQGQGPKRGTDTQYF; cdr3_nt: TGCAGTGCCGTCCAGGGACAGGGGCCGAAAAGGGGCACAGATACGCAGTATTTT
clone_size: -; d_call: TRBD2; v_call: TRBV12-5; j_call: TRBJ2-7; cdr3_aa: CASGIAGGPYEQYF; cdr3_nt: TGTGCTAGTGGTATAGCGGGAGGCCCCTACGAGCAGTACTTC
clone_size: few; d_call: -; v_call: TRBV19; j_call: TRBJ2-7; cdr3_aa: CANPTAEGASSPASYEQYF; cdr3_nt: TGTGCCAACCCCACCGCGGAGGGCGCTAGTTCTCCAGCCTCCTACGAGCAGTACTTC
clone_size: -; d_call: -; v_call: TRBV7-2; j_call: TRBJ2-5; cdr3_aa: CASSLVVRLQTQYF; cdr3_nt: TGTGCCAGCAGCTTAGTTGTCCGCTTGCAGACCCAGTACTTC
clone_size: many; d_call: TRBD2; v_call: TRBV20-1; j_call: TRBJ2-7; cdr3_aa: CSAESGRENEQYF; cdr3_nt: TGCAGTGCAGAGAGCGGGAGGGAAAACGAGCAGTACTTC
clone_size: many; d_call: -; v_call: TRBV7-2; j_call: TRBJ1-4; cdr3_aa: CASSPSPGRSNEKLFF; cdr3_nt: TGTGCCAGCAGCCCGAGTCCGGGACGGAGTAATGAAAAACTGTTTTTT
clone_size: -; d_call: TRBD1; v_call: TRBV7-9; j_call: TRBJ2-1; cdr3_aa: CASSGAGGSSYNEQFF; cdr3_nt: TGTGCCAGCAGCGGAGCAGGGGGAAGCTCCTACAATGAGCAGTTCTTC
clone_size: -; d_call: -; v_call: TRBV12-3/TRBV12-4; j_call: TRBJ1-1; cdr3_aa: CARSSANTEAFF; cdr3_nt: TGTGCCCGCAGTTCGGCGAACACTGAAGCTTTCTTT
clone_size: many; d_call: TRBD2; v_call: TRBV7-9; j_call: TRBJ2-1; cdr3_aa: CASKGTSSYNEQFF; cdr3_nt: TGTGCCAGCAAAGGGACTAGCTCCTACAATGAGCAGTTCTTC
clone_size: many; d_call: TRBD1; v_call: TRBV29-1; j_call: TRBJ1-2; cdr3_aa: CSVAPTGDNYGYTF; cdr3_nt: TGCAGCGTTGCACCGACAGGGGATAACTATGGCTACACCTTC
clone_size: few; d_call: -; v_call: TRBV20-1; j_call: TRBJ2-7; cdr3_aa: CSARDPTGMDEQYF; cdr3_nt: TGCAGTGCTAGAGACCCCACAGGGATGGACGAGCAGTACTTC
clone_size: many; d_call: -; v_call: TRBV7-2; j_call: TRBJ2-1; cdr3_aa: CASSLRGGVGDNEQFF; cdr3_nt: TGTGCCAGCAGCTTAAGGGGGGGAGTGGGGGACAATGAGCAGTTCTTC
clone_size: many; d_call: -; v_call: TRBV15; j_call: TRBJ1-1; cdr3_aa: CATNPSVGGMNTEAFF; cdr3_nt: TGTGCCACCAACCCCTCGGTAGGGGGTATGAACACTGAAGCTTTCTTT
clone_size: many; d_call: TRBD1; v_call: TRBV19; j_call: TRBJ2-7; cdr3_aa: CASSTGTGFYEQYF; cdr3_nt: TGTGCCAGTAGTACCGGGACAGGGTTCTACGAGCAGTACTTC
clone_size: few; d_call: TRBD1; v_call: TRBV15; j_call: TRBJ2-7; cdr3_aa: CATREGASIKQYF; cdr3_nt: TGTGCCACACGAGAGGGGGCTTCGATCAAGCAGTACTTC
clone_size: many; d_call: TRBD2; v_call: TRBV20-1; j_call: TRBJ2-5; cdr3_aa: CSASGERLAGIQETQYF; cdr3_nt: TGCAGTGCAAGCGGGGAGCGACTAGCGGGGATCCAAGAGACCCAGTACTTC
clone_size: -; d_call: TRBD2; v_call: TRBV5-1; j_call: TRBJ2-7; cdr3_aa: CASSLLGRRENEQYF; cdr3_nt: TGCGCCAGCAGCTTGCTTGGGAGGCGGGAGAACGAGCAGTACTTC
clone_size: many; d_call: TRBD1; v_call: TRBV20-1; j_call: TRBJ1-2; cdr3_aa: CSADSSGTGIPYGYTF; cdr3_nt: TGCAGTGCCGATTCCTCGGGGACAGGGATCCCCTATGGCTACACCTTC
clone_size: many; d_call: TRBD2; v_call: TRBV7-2; j_call: TRBJ2-5; cdr3_aa: CASSFSGGERTQYF; cdr3_nt: TGTGCCAGCAGCTTCTCGGGGGGGGAACGGACCCAGTACTTC
clone_size: -; d_call: -; v_call: TRBV11-2; j_call: TRBJ2-1; cdr3_aa: CASSLALGFREQFF; cdr3_nt: TGTGCCAGCAGCTTAGCCCTCGGGTTCCGGGAGCAGTTCTTC
clone_size: -; d_call: -; v_call: TRBV28; j_call: TRBJ1-1; cdr3_aa: CASSSPLGSEAFF; cdr3_nt: TGTGCCAGCAGTTCCCCCCTAGGGTCGGAAGCTTTCTTT
clone_size: few; d_call: TRBD2; v_call: TRBV5-1; j_call: TRBJ2-3; cdr3_aa: CASSEIAGASTDTQYF; cdr3_nt: TGCGCCAGCAGCGAGATAGCGGGAGCAAGCACAGATACGCAGTATTTT
clone_size: many; d_call: -; v_call: TRBV5-1; j_call: TRBJ1-1; cdr3_aa: CASSTTAQLTEAFF; cdr3_nt: TGCGCCAGCAGCACGACCGCCCAGCTCACTGAAGCTTTCTTT
clone_size: many; d_call: -; v_call: TRBV12-3/TRBV12-4; j_call: TRBJ1-1; cdr3_aa: CASREGVSMNTEAFF; cdr3_nt: TGTGCCAGCAGAGAGGGGGTTTCGATGAACACTGAAGCTTTCTTT
clone_size: many; d_call: -; v_call: TRBV7-8; j_call: TRBJ2-3; cdr3_aa: CASSTSGDTQYF; cdr3_nt: TGTGCCAGCAGCACCAGCGGGGATACGCAGTATTTT
clone_size: few; d_call: TRBD2; v_call: TRBV6-5; j_call: TRBJ2-2; cdr3_aa: CASSYSAGTRHTGELFF; cdr3_nt: TGTGCCAGCAGTTACTCGGCCGGGACTAGACACACCGGGGAGCTGTTTTTT
clone_size: many; d_call: -; v_call: TRBV2; j_call: TRBJ2-2; cdr3_aa: CASRQGLGKDGELFF; cdr3_nt: TGTGCCAGCCGCCAGGGGCTGGGAAAGGACGGGGAGCTGTTTTTT